Following are 20 T cell receptor beta chains from one sample sequenced in a study of blood T cell repertoires in COVID-19. This table comes from immunoSEQ multiplex PCR, and its TCRdb copy is limited to in-frame clones, with some not included. The repertoire holds fewer than 250,000 clones, with 65% to 90% as singletons. The sequenced material came from peripheral blood. These receptors came from a woman between 45 and 65 years old with acute or convalescent COVID-19.

This clone has just one count. The CDR3 sequence: CASSDRGNTEAFF. CDR3 coding DNA: TGTGCCAGCAGCGACAGGGGTAACACTGAAGCTTTCTTT. V gene TRBV6-5 combines with J gene TRBJ1-1; 8 nucleotides line up with TRBD1. This CDR3 is 13 amino acids long. Germline V gives CDR1 MNHEY, CDR2 SVGAGI. Trimming took 6 bases from V and 2 from J; bases not matched to a gene: 2.

The DNA for the CDR3 is TGTGCCAGCAGTACCCTGGCCCGGGGAGCCACAGATACGCAGTATTTT. This translates into CASSTLARGATDTQYF. The chain couples TRBV28 to TRBJ2-3; D is possibly TRBD2 (5 bases). CDR1 MDHEN and CDR2 SYDVKM come from the germline V gene. The CDR3 sequence is 16 residues long. Trimming left V 5 bases short and J 2 bases short, with 17 bases between.

The chain carries TRBV20-1 and TRBJ1-4; no reliable D call. V shed 0 bases and J shed 9 bases, with 5 bases lying between them. The CDR3 covers 11 residues. Germline lookup yields CDR1 DFQATT and CDR2 SNEGSKA (reference sequence). The CDR3: CSARDVKKLFF. The CDR3 bases are TGCAGTGCTAGAGATGTTAAAAAACTGTTTTTT.

The table lists this clone with a few counts. This sequence joins TRBV6-1 and TRBJ1-3; no clear D. From germline, CDR1 is MNHNS and CDR2 SASEGT. Trimming shortened V by 0 bases and J by 1 base, and 7 bases separated the two germline ends. The CDR3 contains 15 residues. The chain's CDR3 is CASSEARGSGNTIYF. The CDR3 bases are TGTGCCAGCAGTGAAGCGAGAGGGTCTGGAAACACCATATATTTT.

V is TRBV7-2 and J is TRBJ1-1; 8 nucleotides line up with TRBD1. Trimming at V came to 5 bases and at J to 5 bases, leaving 10 bases not matched to a gene. Germline values: CDR1 SGHTA, CDR2 FQGNSA. CDR3 length equals 15 residues. The CDR3 is CASSRRTGWETEAFF. The CDR3 region has the DNA TGTGCCAGCAGCCGGCGGACAGGGTGGGAAACTGAAGCTTTCTTT.

The table lists this clone with a few counts. This same CDR3 is encoded by further DNA sequences in the sample. This chain uses TRBV3-1 (or the pseudogene TRBV3-2) with TRBJ1-2; D is undetermined. V gave up 1 base and J gave up 6 bases, with 3 bases separating them. Germline lookup yields CDR1 LGHDT and CDR2 YNNKEL (reference sequence). This CDR3 spans 11 amino acids. The CDR3 is CASSQANGYTF. DNA for the CDR3: TGTGCCAGCAGCCAAGCTAATGGCTACACCTTC.

This rearrangement joins TRBV28 to TRBJ1-1, with a weak D call TRBD1 (5 bases). The CDR3 covers 17 residues. Trimming shortened V by 0 bases and J by 1 base, and 15 bases separated the two germline ends. Germline CDR1 and CDR2: MDHEN and SYDVKM. Here the CDR3 reads CASSLWQGGRWNTEAFF. The CDR3 nucleotides read TGTGCCAGCAGTTTATGGCAGGGTGGGCGTTGGAACACTGAAGCTTTCTTT.

The chain combines TRBV11-2 with TRBJ1-5, with TRBD1 matching 11 bases. CDR3 length: 15 residues. CDR1 and CDR2 (germline): SGHAT, FQNNGV. Trimming cost V 5 bases and J 8 bases; bases outside gene matches: 8. As DNA, the CDR3 is TGTGCCAGCAGCCCCGGGACAGGGGGTCCTAAGCCCCAGCATTTT. Its protein is CASSPGTGGPKPQHF.

The chain employs TRBV25-1 and TRBJ2-7; no clear D. V lost 3 bases and J lost 3, with 6 bases in between. Looked up from germline, CDR1 is MGHDK and CDR2 is SYGVNS. The CDR3 sequence is 12 residues long. The CDR3 DNA is TGTGCCAGCAGTGACCTGAGCTACGAGCAGTACTTC. As protein: CASSDLSYEQYF.

The chain links TRBV5-1 to TRBJ2-3, with 7 positions matching TRBD1. J gave up 2 bases and V 3 bases, and 6 bases lay outside the gene matches. The CDR3 consists of 15 residues. Germline V lookup: CDR1 SGHRS, CDR2 YFSETQ. CDR3 nucleotide sequence: TGCGCCAGCAGCTCCATCGGGACAGACACAGATACGCAGTATTTT. Encoded protein: CASSSIGTDTDTQYF.

The chain has TRBV5-1 and TRBJ1-2; D perhaps matches TRBD1 (5 bases). The germline V and J ends were trimmed by 6 bases and 4 bases, with 16 bases remaining between them. Germline CDR1 reads SGHRS; CDR2 reads YFSETQ. The CDR3 runs 14 residues. The CDR3 nucleotides read TGCGCCAGCACCCCCCGCGGGGCCTCCTATGGCTACACCTTC. As protein: CASTPRGASYGYTF.

CDR3 nucleotides: TGTGCCAGCAGCTTAGCTAGCGGCGTAACAGATACGCAGTATTTT. Translated, it gives CASSLASGVTDTQYF. The chain has TRBV7-3 and TRBJ2-3; TRBD2 agrees at 7 bases. CDR1 SGHTA and CDR2 FQGTGA come from the germline V gene. The CDR3 totals 15 residues. After removal of 2 bases from V and 3 bases from J, the junction contained 5 bases not matched to a gene. The entire variable domain, with the rest obtained from reference TRBV7-3 and TRBJ2-3, is as follows: GAGVSQTPSNKVTEKGKYVELRCDPISGHTALYWYRQSLGQGPEFLIYFQGTGAADDSGLPNDRFFAVRPEGSVSTLKIQRTERGDSAVYLCASSLASGVTDTQYFGPGTRLTVL.

V gene TRBV28 combines with J gene TRBJ2-7; TRBD2 matches 13 bases. The length of the CDR3 is 16 residues. Germline CDR1 reads MDHEN; CDR2 reads SYDVKM. Trimming removed 2 bases from V and 7 bases from J; junction bases left unmatched: 8. The DNA of the CDR3 is TGTGCCAGCAGTTTAGCGACTAGCGGGGGGCCGGGGGAGCAGTACTTC. This gives the protein CASSLATSGGPGEQYF.

The count of this clone is one. The rearrangement links TRBV19 to TRBJ1-1, with 7 bases matching TRBD1. The CDR3 contains 13 residues. The V and J ends lost 1 base and 5 bases, in that order; junction bases with no gene match: 1. Germline lookup yields CDR1 LNHDA and CDR2 SQIVND (reference sequence). The CDR3, as DNA: TGTGCCAGTAGTATAGCCAGGGGGACTGAAGCTTTCTTT. Its translation: CASSIARGTEAFF.

This chain joins TRBV19 and TRBJ2-2; 12 bases agree with TRBD1. The CDR3 is 14 residues long. The trim removed 8 bases at V and 5 bases at J, leaving 3 bases unmatched. Germline loops: CDR1 LNHDA, CDR2 SQIVND (reference sequence). This CDR3 is CASGTGGRTGELFF. CDR3 in DNA: TGTGCCAGTGGGACAGGGGGCAGGACCGGGGAGCTGTTTTTT.

This chain links TRBV6-5 with TRBJ2-1; the match to TRBD2 covers 10 bases. Germline V gene sequence: CDR1 MNHEY, CDR2 SVGAGI. The CDR3 length is 16 residues. The ends lost 0 bases at V and 6 bases at J; junction bases unmatched: 5. CDR3: CASSYSSAGGPNEQFF. CDR3 nucleotides: TGTGCCAGCAGTTACTCTTCAGCGGGAGGGCCCAATGAGCAGTTCTTC.

The chain couples TRBV4-2 to TRBJ2-7, with D possibly being TRBD1 (5 bases). The CDR3 is 14 residues long. Germline-derived CDR1 and CDR2 are LGHNA and YNFKEQ. V was clipped by 1 base and J by 0 bases, with 7 bases between them. The CDR3 region has the DNA TGTGCCAGCAGCCAAGGGGGCAACTCCTACGAGCAGTACTTC. Encoded protein: CASSQGGNSYEQYF.

The chain joins TRBV28 to TRBJ2-7; the match to TRBD1 covers 8 bases. The CDR3 is made up of 14 amino acids. The V gene's germline CDR1 is MDHEN and CDR2 SYDVKM. After removal of 7 bases from V and 4 bases from J, the junction contained 9 bases not matched to a gene. The CDR3 nucleotides read TGTGCCAGCACCCTACAGGGGACAGGATACGAGCAGTACTTC. Encoded protein: CASTLQGTGYEQYF.

This clone was counted a few times. This chain uses TRBV7-8 with TRBJ1-5; 8 nucleotides line up with TRBD1. V gave up 5 bases and J gave up 2 bases; unmatched junction bases: 14. Germline V gives CDR1 SGHVS, CDR2 FQNEAQ. The CDR3 is 18 amino acids. The CDR3 sequence is CASSRRGRGRIGNQPQHF. The CDR3, as DNA: TGTGCCAGCAGCCGCAGGGGCAGGGGGCGGATTGGCAATCAGCCCCAGCATTTT.

This clone was counted a few times. Here the CDR3 DNA reads TGTGCCAGCAGCTCCGGGAATGAGCAGTTCTTC. Protein product: CASSSGNEQFF. The rearrangement uses TRBV6-2 or TRBV6-3 and TRBJ2-1; D call uncertain. CDR1 and CDR2 from the germline V gene are MNHEY and SVGEGT. The CDR3 spans 11 residues. Trimming took 6 bases from V and 7 from J, leaving 7 bases between them.